The rows below give T cell receptor beta chains drawn from one sample of a study of Ad26.COV2.S vaccination and SARS-CoV-2 variants. Produced via immunoSEQ multiplex PCR; TCRdb's table is partial and in-frame only. This table holds some 320,000 clones, around four fifths found once. The specimen was peripheral blood, collected in a trial of Ad26.COV2.S vaccine versus placebo. The receptors here all came from a person aged 18-60 years who received the Ad26.COV2.S COVID-19 vaccine or a placebo. Each CDR3 is given with its conserved first and last residue. Each record gives: D gene, J gene, V gene, clone size, CDR3 DNA, CDR3 protein. The D gene is left open where the match is weak. The size field is filled for only some rows; it gives once, few, many or a size class.

. TRBJ1-2 TRBV28 . TGTGCCAGCAGCCGACCGTACGGGGAAGGAGACGGCTACACCTTC CASSRPYGEGDGYTF
TRBD1 TRBJ1-5 TRBV5-1 . TGCGCCAGCAGCTGGACAGGGGATCAGCCCCAGCATTTT CASSWTGDQPQHF
. TRBJ2-2 TRBV3-1/TRBV3-2 . TGTGCCAGCAGCCATAGGGCGGGGACCGGGGAGCTGTTTTTT CASSHRAGTGELFF
. TRBJ2-5 TRBV20-1 . TGCAGTGCTAAAGGGGGTGAGACCCAGTACTTC CSAKGGETQYF
. TRBJ1-6 TRBV7-9 once TGTGCCAGCAGCGCCCGGACGGGGAGTGGGTCACCCCTCCACTTT CASSARTGSGSPLHF
TRBD2 TRBJ2-3 TRBV4-1 . TGCGCCAGCAGCCCCGGGACTAGCGGGGGGGCGAGCACAGATACGCAGTATTTT CASSPGTSGGASTDTQYF
TRBD1 TRBJ1-1 TRBV7-8 few TGTGCCAGCAGCCTGGGACAGGGACGTAAGTTGAACACTGAAGCTTTCTTT CASSLGQGRKLNTEAFF
. TRBJ2-1 TRBV6-6 once TGTGCCAGCAGTTACGTTGTCAATGAGCAGTTCTTC CASSYVVNEQFF
. TRBJ2-3 TRBV28 once TGTGCCAGCAGTCACGGCCTCAGGGCCGATACGCAGTATTTT CASSHGLRADTQYF
. TRBJ1-6 TRBV5-1 . TGCGCCAGCAGCTTGGGTCCGGGGGCAAGAGGTTCACCCCTCCACTTT CASSLGPGARGSPLHF
. TRBJ2-1 TRBV28 . TGTGCCAGCAGTTTGACTAGTGGCTACAATGAGCAGTTCTTC CASSLTSGYNEQFF
. TRBJ1-3 TRBV3-1/TRBV3-2 . TGTGCCAGCAGCTTTGGACCTCACTCTGGAAACACCATATATTTT CASSFGPHSGNTIYF
TRBD2 TRBJ2-5 TRBV3-1/TRBV3-2 . TGTGCCAGCAGCTCATACCGACTAGCGGGGAGAGAGACCCAGTACTTC CASSSYRLAGRETQYF
TRBD1 TRBJ2-3 TRBV9 . TGTGCCAGCAGCGGACAGACAGGGGGCATCGTAGATACGCAGTATTTT CASSGQTGGIVDTQYF
. TRBJ1-5 TRBV4-1 . TGCGCCAGCAGCCAAGATAGAGGGACCCAGCCCCAGCATTTT CASSQDRGTQPQHF